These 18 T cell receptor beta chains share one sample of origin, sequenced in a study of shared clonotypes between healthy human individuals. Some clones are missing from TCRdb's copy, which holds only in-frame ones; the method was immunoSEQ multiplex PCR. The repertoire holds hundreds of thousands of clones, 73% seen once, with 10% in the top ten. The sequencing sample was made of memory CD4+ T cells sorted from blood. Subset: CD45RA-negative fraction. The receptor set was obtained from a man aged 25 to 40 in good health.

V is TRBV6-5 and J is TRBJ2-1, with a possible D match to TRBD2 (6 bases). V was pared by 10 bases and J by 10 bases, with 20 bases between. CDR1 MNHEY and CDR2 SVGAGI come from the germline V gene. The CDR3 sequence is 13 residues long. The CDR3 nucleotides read TGTGCCACGGGGGTGGTAGCTCGAGGGGAGCAGTTCTTC. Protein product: CATGVVARGEQFF.

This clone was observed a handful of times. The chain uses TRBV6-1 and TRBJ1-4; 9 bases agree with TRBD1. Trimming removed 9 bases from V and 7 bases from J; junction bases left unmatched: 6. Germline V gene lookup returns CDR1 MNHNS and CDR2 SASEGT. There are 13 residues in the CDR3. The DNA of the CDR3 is TGTGCCAGTTACGGGACAGGGTCTGAAAAACTGTTTTTT. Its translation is CASYGTGSEKLFF.

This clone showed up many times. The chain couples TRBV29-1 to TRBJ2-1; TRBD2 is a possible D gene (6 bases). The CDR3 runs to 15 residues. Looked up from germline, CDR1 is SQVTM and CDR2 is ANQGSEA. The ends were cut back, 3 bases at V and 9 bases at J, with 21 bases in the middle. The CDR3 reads CSVDAGGGAGGEQFF. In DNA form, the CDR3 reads TGCAGCGTTGACGCCGGGGGTGGGGCCGGCGGTGAGCAGTTCTTC.

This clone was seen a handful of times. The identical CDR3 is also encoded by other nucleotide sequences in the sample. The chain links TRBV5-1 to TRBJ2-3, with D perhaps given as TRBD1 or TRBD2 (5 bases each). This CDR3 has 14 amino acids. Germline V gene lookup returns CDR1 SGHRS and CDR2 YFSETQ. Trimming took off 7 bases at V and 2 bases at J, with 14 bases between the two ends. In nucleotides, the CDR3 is TGCGCCAGCGTTCGTGGGGGATCCACAGATACGCAGTATTTT. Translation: CASVRGGSTDTQYF.

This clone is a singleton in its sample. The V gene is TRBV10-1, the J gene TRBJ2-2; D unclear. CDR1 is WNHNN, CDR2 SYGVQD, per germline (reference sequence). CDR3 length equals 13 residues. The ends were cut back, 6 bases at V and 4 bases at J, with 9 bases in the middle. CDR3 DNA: TGCGCCAGCAGGGAGCACGCCACCGGGGAGCTGTTTTTT. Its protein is CASREHATGELFF.

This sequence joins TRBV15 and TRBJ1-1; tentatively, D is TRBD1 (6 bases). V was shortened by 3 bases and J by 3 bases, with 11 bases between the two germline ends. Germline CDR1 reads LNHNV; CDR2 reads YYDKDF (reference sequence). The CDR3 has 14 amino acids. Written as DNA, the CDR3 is TGTGCCACCAGCAGCCTCAGGGGCGACACTGAAGCTTTCTTT. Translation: CATSSLRGDTEAFF.

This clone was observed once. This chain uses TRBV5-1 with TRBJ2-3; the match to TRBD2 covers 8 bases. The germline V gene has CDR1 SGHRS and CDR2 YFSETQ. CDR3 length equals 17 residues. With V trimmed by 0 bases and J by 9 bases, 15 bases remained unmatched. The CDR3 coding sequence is TGCGCCAGCAGCTTGGTTAGCGGGATTTTAGCCCAATCGACGCAGTATTTT. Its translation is CASSLVSGILAQSTQYF.

The DNA for the CDR3 is TGCAGCGTTGAACCCCGAATACTAGCGGGGTTGCCCAATGAGCAGTTCTTC. Its translation: CSVEPRILAGLPNEQFF. This chain joins TRBV29-1 and TRBJ2-1, with 10 bases lining up with TRBD2. The CDR3 loop spans 17 amino acids. CDR1 is SQVTM, CDR2 ANQGSEA, per germline. The V gene end was trimmed by 2 bases and the J gene end by 6 bases; junction bases not matched to a gene: 13.

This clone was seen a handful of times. The chain's CDR3 is CASSPRGGALIRNEQYF. CDR3 bases: TGTGCCAGCAGCCCGAGGGGGGGGGCTCTCATTCGGAACGAGCAGTACTTC. The rearrangement joins TRBV7-2 to TRBJ2-7, with D perhaps TRBD2 (7 bases). The CDR3 runs 17 residues. The germline V and J ends were trimmed by 5 bases and 5 bases, with 25 bases remaining between them. Germline CDR1 reads SGHTA; CDR2 reads FQGNSA.

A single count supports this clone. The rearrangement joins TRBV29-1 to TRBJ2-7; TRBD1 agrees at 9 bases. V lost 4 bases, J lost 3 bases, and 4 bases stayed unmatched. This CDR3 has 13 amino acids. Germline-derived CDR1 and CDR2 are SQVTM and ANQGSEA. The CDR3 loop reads CSVVGQGIYEQYF. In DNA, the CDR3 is TGCAGCGTTGTGGGACAGGGAATCTACGAGCAGTACTTC.

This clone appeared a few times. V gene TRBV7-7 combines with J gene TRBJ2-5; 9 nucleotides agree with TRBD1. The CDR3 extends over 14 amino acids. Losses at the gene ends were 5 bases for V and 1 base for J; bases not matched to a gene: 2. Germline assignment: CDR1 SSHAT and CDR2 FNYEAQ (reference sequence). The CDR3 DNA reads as TGTGCCAGCAGCACGGACAGGGGCCAAGAGACCCAGTACTTC. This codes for CASSTDRGQETQYF.

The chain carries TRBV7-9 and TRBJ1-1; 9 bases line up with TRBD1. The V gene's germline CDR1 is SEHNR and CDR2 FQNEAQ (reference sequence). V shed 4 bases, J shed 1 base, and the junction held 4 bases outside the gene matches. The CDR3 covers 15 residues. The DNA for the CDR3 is TGTGCCAGCAGCTGGGGGACAGGGAGGAACACTGAAGCTTTCTTT. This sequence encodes CASSWGTGRNTEAFF.

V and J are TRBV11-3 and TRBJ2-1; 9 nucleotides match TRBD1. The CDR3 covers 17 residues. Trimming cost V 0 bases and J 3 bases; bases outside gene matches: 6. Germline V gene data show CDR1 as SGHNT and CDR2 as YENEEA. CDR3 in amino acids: CASSLDAGTGFYNEQFF. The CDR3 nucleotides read TGTGCCAGCAGCTTAGATGCCGGGACAGGGTTCTACAATGAGCAGTTCTTC.

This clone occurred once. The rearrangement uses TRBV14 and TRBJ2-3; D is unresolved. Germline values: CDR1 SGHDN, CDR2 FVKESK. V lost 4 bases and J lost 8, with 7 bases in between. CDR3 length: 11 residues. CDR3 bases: TGTGCCAGCAGCCCCGGACCTACGCAGTATTTT. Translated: CASSPGPTQYF.

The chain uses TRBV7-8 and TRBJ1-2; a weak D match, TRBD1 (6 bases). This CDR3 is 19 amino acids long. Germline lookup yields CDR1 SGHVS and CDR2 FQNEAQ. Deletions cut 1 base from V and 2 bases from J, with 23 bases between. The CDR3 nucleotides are TGTGCCAGCAGCTTAGGGTATAGGAGGAGCCGGACAGAGAACTATGGCTACACCTTC. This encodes CASSLGYRRSRTENYGYTF.

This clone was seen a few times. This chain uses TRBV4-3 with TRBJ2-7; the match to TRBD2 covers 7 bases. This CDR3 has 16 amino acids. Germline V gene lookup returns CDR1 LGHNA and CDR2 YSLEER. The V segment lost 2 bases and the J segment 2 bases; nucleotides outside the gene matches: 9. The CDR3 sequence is CASSQLQRGGPYEQYF. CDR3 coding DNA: TGCGCCAGCAGCCAACTCCAGCGGGGAGGGCCCTACGAGCAGTACTTC.

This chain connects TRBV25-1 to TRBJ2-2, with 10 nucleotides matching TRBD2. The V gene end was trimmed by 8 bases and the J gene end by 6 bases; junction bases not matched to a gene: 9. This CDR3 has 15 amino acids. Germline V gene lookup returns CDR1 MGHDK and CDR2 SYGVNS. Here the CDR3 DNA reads TGTGCCAGCGCAGGACTAGCGGCGGGCGCCGGGGAGCTGTTTTTT. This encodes CASAGLAAGAGELFF.

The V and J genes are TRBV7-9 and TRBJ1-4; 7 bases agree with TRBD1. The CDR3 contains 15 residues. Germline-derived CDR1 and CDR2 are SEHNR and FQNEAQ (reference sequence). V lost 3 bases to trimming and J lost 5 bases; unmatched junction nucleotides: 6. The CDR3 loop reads CASSLTGWKNEKLFF. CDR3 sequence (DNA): TGTGCCAGCAGCTTGACAGGGTGGAAAAATGAAAAACTGTTTTTT.